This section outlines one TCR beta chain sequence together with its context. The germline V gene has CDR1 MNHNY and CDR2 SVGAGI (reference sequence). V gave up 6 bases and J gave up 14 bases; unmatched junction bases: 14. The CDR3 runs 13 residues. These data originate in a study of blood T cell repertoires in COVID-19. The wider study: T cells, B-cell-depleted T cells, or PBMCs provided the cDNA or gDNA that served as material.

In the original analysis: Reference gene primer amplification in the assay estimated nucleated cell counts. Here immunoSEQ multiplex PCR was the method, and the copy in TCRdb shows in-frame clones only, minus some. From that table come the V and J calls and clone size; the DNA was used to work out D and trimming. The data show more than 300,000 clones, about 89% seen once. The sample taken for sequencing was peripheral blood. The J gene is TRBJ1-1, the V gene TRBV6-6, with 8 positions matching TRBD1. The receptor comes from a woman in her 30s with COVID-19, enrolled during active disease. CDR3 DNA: TGTGCCAGCAGCTCACCCGGGACAGGAGTCGTCTTCTTT. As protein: CASSSPGTGVVFF.